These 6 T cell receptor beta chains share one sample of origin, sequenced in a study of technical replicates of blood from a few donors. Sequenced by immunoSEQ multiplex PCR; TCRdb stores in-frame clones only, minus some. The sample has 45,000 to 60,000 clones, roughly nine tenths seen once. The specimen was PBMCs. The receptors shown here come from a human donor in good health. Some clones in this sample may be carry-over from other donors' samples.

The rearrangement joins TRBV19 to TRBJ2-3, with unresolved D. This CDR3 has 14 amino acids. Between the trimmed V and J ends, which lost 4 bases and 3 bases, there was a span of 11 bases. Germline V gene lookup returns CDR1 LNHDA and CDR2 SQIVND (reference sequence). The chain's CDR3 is CASSKWSGTDTQYF. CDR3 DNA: TGTGCCAGTAGTAAATGGAGTGGGACAGATACGCAGTATTTT.

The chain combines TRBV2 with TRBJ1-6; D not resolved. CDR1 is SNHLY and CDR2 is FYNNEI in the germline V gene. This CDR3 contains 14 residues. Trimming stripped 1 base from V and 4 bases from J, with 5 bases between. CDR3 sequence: CASSEGGYNSPLHF. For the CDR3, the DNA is TGTGCCAGCAGTGAAGGCGGGTATAATTCACCCCTCCACTTT.

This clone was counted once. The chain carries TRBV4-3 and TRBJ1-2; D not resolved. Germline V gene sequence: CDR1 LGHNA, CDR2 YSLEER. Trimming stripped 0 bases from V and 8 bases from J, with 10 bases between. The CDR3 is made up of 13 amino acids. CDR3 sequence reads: CASSQEYGKGYTF. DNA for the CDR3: TGCGCCAGCAGCCAAGAATACGGGAAGGGCTACACCTTC.

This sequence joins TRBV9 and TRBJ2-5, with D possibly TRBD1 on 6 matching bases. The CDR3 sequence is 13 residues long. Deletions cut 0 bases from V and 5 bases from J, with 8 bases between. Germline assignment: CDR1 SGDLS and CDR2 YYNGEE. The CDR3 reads CASSVGQGETQYF. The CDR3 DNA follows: TGTGCCAGCAGCGTAGGGCAGGGGGAGACCCAGTACTTC.

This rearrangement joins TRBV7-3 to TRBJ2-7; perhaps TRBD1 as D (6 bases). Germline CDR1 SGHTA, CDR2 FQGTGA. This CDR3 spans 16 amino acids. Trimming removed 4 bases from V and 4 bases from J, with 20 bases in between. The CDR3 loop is CASSSPGALCRYEQYF. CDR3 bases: TGTGCCAGCAGCTCCCCAGGGGCTCTATGTCGATACGAGCAGTACTTC.

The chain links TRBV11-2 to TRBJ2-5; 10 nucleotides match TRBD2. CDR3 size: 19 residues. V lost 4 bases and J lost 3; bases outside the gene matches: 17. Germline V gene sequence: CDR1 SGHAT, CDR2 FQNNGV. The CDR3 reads CASSSRGMWSSGGKETQYF. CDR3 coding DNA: TGTGCCAGCAGCTCCAGGGGCATGTGGTCTAGCGGGGGTAAAGAGACCCAGTACTTC.